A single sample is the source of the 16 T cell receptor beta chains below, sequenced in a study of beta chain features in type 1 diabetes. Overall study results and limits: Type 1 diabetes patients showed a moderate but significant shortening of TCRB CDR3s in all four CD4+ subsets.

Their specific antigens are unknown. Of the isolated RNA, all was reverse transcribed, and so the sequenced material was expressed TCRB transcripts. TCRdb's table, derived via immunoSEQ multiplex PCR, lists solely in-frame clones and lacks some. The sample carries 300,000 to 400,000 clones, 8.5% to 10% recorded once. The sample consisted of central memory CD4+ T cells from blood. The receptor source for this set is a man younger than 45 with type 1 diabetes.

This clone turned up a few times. The CDR3 loop is CASSIPGSGNTIYF. The CDR3 nucleotides read TGTGCCAGCAGTATTCCGGGATCTGGAAACACCATATATTTT. The V and J genes are TRBV6-5 and TRBJ1-3; D gene unclear. The CDR3 is 14 amino acids. V lost 5 bases and J 1 base, leaving 9 bases between the germline ends. Germline values: CDR1 MNHEY, CDR2 SVGAGI.

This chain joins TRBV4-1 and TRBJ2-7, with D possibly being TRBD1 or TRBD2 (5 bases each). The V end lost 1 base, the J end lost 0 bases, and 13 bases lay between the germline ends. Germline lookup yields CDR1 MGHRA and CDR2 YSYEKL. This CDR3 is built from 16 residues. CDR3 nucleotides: TGCGCCAGCAGCCAAGGGGGGATGAGAAACTCCTACGAGCAGTACTTC. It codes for CASSQGGMRNSYEQYF.

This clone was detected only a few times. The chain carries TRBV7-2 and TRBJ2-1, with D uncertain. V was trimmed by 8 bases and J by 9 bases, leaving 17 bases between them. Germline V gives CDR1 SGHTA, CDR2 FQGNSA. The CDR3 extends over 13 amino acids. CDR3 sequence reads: CASAPRNLGEQFF. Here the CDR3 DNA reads TGTGCCAGCGCCCCCCGCAACCTGGGTGAGCAGTTCTTC.

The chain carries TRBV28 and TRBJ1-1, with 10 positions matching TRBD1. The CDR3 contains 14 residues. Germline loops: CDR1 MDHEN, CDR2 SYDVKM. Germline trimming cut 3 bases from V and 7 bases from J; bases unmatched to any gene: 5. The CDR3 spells CASSLTGGDFEAFF. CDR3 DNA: TGTGCCAGCAGTTTGACAGGGGGCGATTTTGAAGCTTTCTTT.

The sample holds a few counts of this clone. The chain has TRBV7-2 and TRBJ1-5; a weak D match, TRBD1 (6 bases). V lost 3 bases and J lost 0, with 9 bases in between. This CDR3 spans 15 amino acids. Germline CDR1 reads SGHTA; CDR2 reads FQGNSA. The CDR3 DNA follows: TGTGCCAGCAGCTTTAGGGGGAATAGCAATCAGCCCCAGCATTTT. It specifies CASSFRGNSNQPQHF.

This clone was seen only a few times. The CDR3 here is CAWRRESEAFF. The CDR3, as DNA: TGTGCCTGGAGAAGGGAGTCTGAAGCTTTCTTT. V is TRBV30 and J is TRBJ1-1; no definite D call. This CDR3 region has 11 residues. V dropped 3 bases and J dropped 6 bases, with 8 bases sitting between them. Germline values: CDR1 GTSNPN, CDR2 SVGIG (reference sequence).

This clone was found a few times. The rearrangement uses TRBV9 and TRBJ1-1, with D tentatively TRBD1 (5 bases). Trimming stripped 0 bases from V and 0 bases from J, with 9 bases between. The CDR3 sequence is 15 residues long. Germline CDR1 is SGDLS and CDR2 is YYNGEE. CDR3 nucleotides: TGTGCCAGCAGCGTAGTCGAGGGGATGAACACTGAAGCTTTCTTT. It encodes CASSVVEGMNTEAFF.

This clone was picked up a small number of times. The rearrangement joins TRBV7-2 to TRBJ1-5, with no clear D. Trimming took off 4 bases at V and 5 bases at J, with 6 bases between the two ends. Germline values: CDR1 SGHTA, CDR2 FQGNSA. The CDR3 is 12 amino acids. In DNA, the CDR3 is TGTGCCAGCAGCTCTTTAGATCAGCCCCAGCATTTT. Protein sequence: CASSSLDQPQHF.

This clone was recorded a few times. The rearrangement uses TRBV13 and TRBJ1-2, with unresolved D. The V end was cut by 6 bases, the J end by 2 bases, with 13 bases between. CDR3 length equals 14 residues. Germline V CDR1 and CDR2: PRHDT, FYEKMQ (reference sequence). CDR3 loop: CASSLRTANYGYTF. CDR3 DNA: TGTGCCAGCAGTCTTAGGACGGCGAACTATGGCTACACCTTC.

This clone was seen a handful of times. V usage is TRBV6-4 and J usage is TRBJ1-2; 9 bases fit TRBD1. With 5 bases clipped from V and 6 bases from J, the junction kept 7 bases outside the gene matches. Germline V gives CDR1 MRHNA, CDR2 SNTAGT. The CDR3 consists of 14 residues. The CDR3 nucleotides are TGTGCCAGCAGTTACGGGACAGGGACCGATGGCTACACCTTC. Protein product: CASSYGTGTDGYTF.

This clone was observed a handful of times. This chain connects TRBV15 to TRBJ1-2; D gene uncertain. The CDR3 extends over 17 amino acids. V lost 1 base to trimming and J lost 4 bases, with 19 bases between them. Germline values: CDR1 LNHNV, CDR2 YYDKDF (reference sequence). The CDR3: CATSRGPAGRGGYGYTF. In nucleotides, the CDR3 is TGTGCCACCAGCAGAGGTCCGGCGGGTCGAGGCGGCTATGGCTACACCTTC.

The CDR3 DNA is TGTGCCAGCAGCTTGAGTTCCGGGCTCCAGCCCCAGCATTTT. Its protein product is CASSLSSGLQPQHF. The chain recombines TRBV5-5 with TRBJ1-5; D is undetermined. V shed 1 base and J shed 7 bases, with 12 bases lying between them. The CDR3 has 14 residues. Germline assignment: CDR1 SGHKS and CDR2 YYEKEE (reference sequence).

The CDR3 is CASSLPHGNTIYF. CDR3 DNA: TGTGCCAGCAGCTTACCTCATGGAAACACCATATATTTT. The chain carries TRBV5-6 and TRBJ1-3, with D uncertain. Germline V CDR1 and CDR2: SGHDT, YYEEEE. V was trimmed by 2 bases and J by 3 bases, leaving 6 bases between them. The CDR3 is 13 residues long.

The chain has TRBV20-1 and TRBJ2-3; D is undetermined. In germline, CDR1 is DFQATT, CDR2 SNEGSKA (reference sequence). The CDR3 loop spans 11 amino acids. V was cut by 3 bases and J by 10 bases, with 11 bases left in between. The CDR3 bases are TGCAGTGCTAGGAGTAGTAACGCGCAGTATTTT. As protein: CSARSSNAQYF.

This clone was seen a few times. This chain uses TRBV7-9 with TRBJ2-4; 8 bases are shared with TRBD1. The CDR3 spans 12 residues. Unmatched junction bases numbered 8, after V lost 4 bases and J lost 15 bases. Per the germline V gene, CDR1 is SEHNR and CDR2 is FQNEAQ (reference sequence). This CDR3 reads CASSSRTGYRYF. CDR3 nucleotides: TGTGCCAGCAGCTCGCGGACAGGGTATAGGTACTTC. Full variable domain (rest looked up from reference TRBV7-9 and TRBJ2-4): DTGVSQNPRHKITKRGQNVTFRCDPISEHNRLYWYRQTLGQGPEFLTYFQNEAQLEKSRLLSDRFSAERPKGSFSTLEIQRTEQGDSAMYLCASSSRTGYRYFGAGTRLSVL.

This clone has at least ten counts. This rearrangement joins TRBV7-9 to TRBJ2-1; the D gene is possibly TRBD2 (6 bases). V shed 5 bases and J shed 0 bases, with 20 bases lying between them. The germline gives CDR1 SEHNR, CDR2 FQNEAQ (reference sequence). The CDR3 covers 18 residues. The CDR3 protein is CASSRSSAGSSSYNEQFF. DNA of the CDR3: TGTGCCAGCAGCCGTTCCTCAGCGGGTTCCAGCTCCTACAATGAGCAGTTCTTC.